The text below deals with one TCR beta chain. V was trimmed by 2 bases and J by 7 bases, leaving 6 bases between them. The CDR3 length is 12 residues. Germline CDR1 is MDHEN and CDR2 is SYDVKM. Produced via immunoSEQ multiplex PCR; TCRdb's table is partial and in-frame only. The sample consists of more than 65,000 clones, around 80% of them appearing once. This specimen comes from a study of OX40 agonist ivuxolimab in advanced cancers. Across the whole study: Patients receiving dose escalation had hepatocellular carcinoma, melanoma, renal cell or head and neck cancer. People who had prior anti-PD-1, anti-PD-L1 or anti-CTLA-4 therapy could take part, and around 43% had some. A partial response was reached by three patients: one with hepatocellular carcinoma and two with cutaneous melanoma.

The rearrangement joins TRBV28 to TRBJ2-1; D remains ambiguous. This TCR derives from an adult with an advanced solid tumor such as melanoma, head and neck, liver or kidney cancer. Sequencing used CD4+ or CD8+ T cells sorted from blood, obtained in a trial of the OX40 agonist ivuxolimab. CDR3 in DNA: TGTGCCAGCAGTTTACTTCAGAATGAGCAGTTCTTC. Translated, it gives CASSLLQNEQFF.